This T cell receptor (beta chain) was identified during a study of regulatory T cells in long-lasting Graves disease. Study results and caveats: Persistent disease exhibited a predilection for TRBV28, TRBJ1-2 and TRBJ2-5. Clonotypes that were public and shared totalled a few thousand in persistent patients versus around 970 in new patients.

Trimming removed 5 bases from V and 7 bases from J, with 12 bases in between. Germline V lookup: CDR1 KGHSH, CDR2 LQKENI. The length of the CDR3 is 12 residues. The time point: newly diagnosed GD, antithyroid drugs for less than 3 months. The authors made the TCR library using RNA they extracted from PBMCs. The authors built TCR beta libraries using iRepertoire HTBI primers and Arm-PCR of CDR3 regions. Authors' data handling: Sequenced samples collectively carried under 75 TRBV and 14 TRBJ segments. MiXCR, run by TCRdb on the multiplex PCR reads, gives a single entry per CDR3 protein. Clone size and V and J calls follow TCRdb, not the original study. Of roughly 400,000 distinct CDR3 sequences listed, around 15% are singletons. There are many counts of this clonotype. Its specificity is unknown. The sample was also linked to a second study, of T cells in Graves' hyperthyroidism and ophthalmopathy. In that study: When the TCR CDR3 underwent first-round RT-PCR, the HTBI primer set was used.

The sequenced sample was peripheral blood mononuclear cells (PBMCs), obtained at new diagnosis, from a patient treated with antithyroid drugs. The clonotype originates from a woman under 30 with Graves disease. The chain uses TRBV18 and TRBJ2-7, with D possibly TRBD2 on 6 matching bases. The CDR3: CASSSSRDEQYF. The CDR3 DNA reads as TGTGCCAGCTCATCTTCGCGGGATGAGCAGTACTTC.